This TCR beta chain came from a study of blood T cell repertoires in COVID-19. The V and J ends lost 5 bases and 4 bases respectively, with 9 bases between them. The CDR3 length is 13 residues. The method was immunoSEQ multiplex PCR; TCRdb's version includes in-frame clones alone and lacks a portion of them. The table shows approximately 200,000 clones, with around 84% occurring only once. This chain links TRBV12-3 or TRBV12-4 with TRBJ1-5; tentative D call: TRBD1 (5 bases). This TCR was sampled from a man in his forties with acute or convalescent COVID-19. Sequencing was carried out using peripheral blood. The CDR3 loop is CASSPDSNQPQHF. The CDR3, as DNA: TGTGCCAGCAGTCCCGACAGTAATCAGCCCCAGCATTTT.